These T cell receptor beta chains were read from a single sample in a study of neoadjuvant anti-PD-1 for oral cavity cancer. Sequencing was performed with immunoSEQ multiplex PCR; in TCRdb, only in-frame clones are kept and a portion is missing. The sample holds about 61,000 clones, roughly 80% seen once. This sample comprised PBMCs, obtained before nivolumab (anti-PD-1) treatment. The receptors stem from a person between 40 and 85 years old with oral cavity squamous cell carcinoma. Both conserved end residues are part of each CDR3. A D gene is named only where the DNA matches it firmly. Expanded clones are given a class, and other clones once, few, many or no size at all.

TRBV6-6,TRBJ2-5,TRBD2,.,CASSYSSSGGQETQYF,TGTGCCAGCAGTTACTCTTCCAGCGGGGGCCAAGAGACCCAGTACTTC
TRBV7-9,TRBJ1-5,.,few,CASSPALNQPQHF,TGTGCCAGCAGCCCAGCCCTGAATCAGCCCCAGCATTTT
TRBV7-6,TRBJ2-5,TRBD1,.,CASSLGQGETQYF,TGTGCCAGCAGCTTGGGACAGGGGGAGACCCAGTACTTC
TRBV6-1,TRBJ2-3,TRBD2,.,CASRGGGTDTQYF,TGTGCCAGCAGGGGGGGAGGGACGGATACGCAGTATTTT
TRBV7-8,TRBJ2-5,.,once,CASSSLNIVGGPQTQYF,TGTGCCAGCAGCTCCCTAAATATAGTTGGGGGGCCCCAGACCCAGTACTTC
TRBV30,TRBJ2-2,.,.,CAWRPGIPGELFF,TGTGCCTGGAGACCAGGGATACCCGGGGAGCTGTTTTTT
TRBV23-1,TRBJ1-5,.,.,CASSPGGERYAKEDYNQPQHF,TGCGCCAGCAGTCCTGGGGGGGAGAGGTACGCGAAAGAGGATTACAATCAGCCCCAGCATTTT
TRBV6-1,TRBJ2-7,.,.,CASSRQTVSSYEQYF,TGTGCCAGCAGCCGCCAGACGGTTAGCTCCTACGAGCAGTACTTC
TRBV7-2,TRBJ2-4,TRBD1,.,CASSTGVAKNIQYF,TGTGCCAGCAGCACAGGGGTTGCCAAAAACATTCAGTACTTC
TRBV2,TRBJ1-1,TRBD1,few,CASSLTGNSEAFF,TGTGCCAGCAGTTTGACAGGGAACTCTGAAGCTTTCTTT
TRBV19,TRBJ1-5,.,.,CASSIGRLNSNQPQHF,TGTGCCAGTAGTATAGGGCGACTGAATAGCAATCAGCCCCAGCATTTT
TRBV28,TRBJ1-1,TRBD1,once,CASSFGQGTEAFF,TGTGCCAGCAGTTTCGGACAGGGGACTGAAGCTTTCTTT
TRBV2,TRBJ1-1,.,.,CASRGTRAFF,TGTGCCAGCAGAGGGACAAGGGCTTTCTTT
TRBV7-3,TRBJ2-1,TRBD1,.,CASSLKGTDYNEQFF,TGTGCCAGCAGCTTAAAAGGGACAGACTACAATGAGCAGTTCTTC
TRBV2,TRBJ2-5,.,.,CASSFRGAGETQYF,TGTGCCAGCAGTTTTCGGGGGGCCGGAGAGACCCAGTACTTC